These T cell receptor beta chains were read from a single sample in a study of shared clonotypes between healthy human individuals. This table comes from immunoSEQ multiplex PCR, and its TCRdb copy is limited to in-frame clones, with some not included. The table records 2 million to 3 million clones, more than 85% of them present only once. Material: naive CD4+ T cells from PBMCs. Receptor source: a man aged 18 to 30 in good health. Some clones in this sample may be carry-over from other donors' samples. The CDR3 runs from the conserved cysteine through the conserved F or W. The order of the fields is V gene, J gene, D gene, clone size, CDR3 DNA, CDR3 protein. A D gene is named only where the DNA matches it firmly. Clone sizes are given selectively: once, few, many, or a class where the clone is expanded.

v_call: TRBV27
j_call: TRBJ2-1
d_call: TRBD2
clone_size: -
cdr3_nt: TGTGCCAGCAGTTCGGGACTAGCGGGAGAGCAGTTCTTC
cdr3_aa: CASSSGLAGEQFF

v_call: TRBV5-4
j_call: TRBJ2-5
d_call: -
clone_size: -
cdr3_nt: TGTGCCAGCAGCTTGGTCCAGGAAGAGACCCAGTACTTC
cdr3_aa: CASSLVQEETQYF

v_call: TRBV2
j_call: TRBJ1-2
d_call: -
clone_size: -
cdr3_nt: TGTGCCAGCAGGGCAGGGGCTAACTATGGCTACACCTTC
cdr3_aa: CASRAGANYGYTF

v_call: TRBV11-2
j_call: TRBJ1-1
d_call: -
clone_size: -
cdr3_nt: TGTGCCAGCAGCTTGGTTCGGGGGGGCACTGAAGCTTTCTTT
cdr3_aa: CASSLVRGGTEAFF

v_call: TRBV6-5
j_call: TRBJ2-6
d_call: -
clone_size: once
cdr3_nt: TGTGCCAGCAGCCCCCTCTCTGGGGCCAACGTCCTGACTTTC
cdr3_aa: CASSPLSGANVLTF

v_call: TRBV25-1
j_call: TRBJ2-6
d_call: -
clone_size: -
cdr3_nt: TGTGCCAGCAGTGAATCAGGCTCCCGGGCCAACGTCCTGACTTTC
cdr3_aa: CASSESGSRANVLTF

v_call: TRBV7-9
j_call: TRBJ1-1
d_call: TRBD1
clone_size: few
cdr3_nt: TGTGCCAGCAGCGACAGGGCTAACACTGAAGCTTTCTTT
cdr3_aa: CASSDRANTEAFF

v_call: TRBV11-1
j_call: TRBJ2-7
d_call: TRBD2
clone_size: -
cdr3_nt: TGTGCCAGCAGGGAAACTAGCGGATCTTCCTACGAGCAGTACTTC
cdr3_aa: CASRETSGSSYEQYF

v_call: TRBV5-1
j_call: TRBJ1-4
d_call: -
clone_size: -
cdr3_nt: TGCGCCAGCAGCTTAAATCGGGCAACTAATGAAAAACTGTTTTTT
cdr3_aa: CASSLNRATNEKLFF

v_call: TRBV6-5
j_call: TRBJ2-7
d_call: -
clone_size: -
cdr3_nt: TGTGCCAGCAGTTACTCCGGACAGCTCTACGAGCAGTACTTC
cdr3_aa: CASSYSGQLYEQYF

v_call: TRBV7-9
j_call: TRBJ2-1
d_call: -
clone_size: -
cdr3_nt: TGTGCCAGCAGCCCACGGAGAAACAATGAGCAGTTCTTC
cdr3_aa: CASSPRRNNEQFF

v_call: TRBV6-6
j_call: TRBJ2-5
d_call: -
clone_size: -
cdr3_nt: TGTGCCAGCAGTTATCCCCTTGGGGACAATAGGGAGACCCAGTACTTC
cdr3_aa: CASSYPLGDNRETQYF

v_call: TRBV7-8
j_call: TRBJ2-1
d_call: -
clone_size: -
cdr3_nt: TGTGCCAGCGGCGGGGGCCGGCGCGATGAGCAGTTCTTC
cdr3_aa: CASGGGRRDEQFF

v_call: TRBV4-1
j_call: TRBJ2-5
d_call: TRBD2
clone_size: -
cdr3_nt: TGCGCCAGCAGCCAGGGGGTGGCGGGAGAGGAGACCCAGTACTTC
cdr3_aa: CASSQGVAGEETQYF

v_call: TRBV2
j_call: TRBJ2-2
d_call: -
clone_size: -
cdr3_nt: TGTGCCAGCAAGAGCGCCTCGAACACCGGGGAGCTGTTTTTT
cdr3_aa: CASKSASNTGELFF

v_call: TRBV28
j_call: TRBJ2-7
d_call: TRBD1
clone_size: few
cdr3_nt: TGTGCCAGCAGTTACGGACAGGGGCTCTACGAGCAGTACTTC
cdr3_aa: CASSYGQGLYEQYF

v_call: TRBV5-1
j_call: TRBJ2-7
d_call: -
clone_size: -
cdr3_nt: TGCGCCAGCAGCTCCTATGGGGGTTTGGCTGGTGAGCAGTACTTC
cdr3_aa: CASSSYGGLAGEQYF

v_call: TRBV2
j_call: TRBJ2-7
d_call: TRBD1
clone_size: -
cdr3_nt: TGTGCCAGCGAGACAGGGAGCACCTACGAGCAGTACTTC
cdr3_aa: CASETGSTYEQYF

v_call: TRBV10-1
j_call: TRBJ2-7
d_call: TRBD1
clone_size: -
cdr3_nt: TGCGCCAGCAGTGAGTCAGGGACAGTAATCCACGAGCAGTACTTC
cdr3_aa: CASSESGTVIHEQYF

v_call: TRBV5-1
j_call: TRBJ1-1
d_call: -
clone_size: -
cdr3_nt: TGCGCCAGCAGCTTGGCCGGAAGGGGCGGCACTGAAGCTTTCTTT
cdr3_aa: CASSLAGRGGTEAFF

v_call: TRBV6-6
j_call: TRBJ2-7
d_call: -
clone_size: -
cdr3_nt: TGTGCCAGCAGTTACTCCAGGGGACAATCCTACGAGCAGTACTTC
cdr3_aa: CASSYSRGQSYEQYF

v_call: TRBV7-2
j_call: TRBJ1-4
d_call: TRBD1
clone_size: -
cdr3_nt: TGTGCCAGCAGCTTACTCCCGGGACAGGGCGGAAATGAAAAACTGTTTTTT
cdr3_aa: CASSLLPGQGGNEKLFF

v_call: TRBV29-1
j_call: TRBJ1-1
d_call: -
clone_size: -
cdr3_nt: TGCAGCGTTGAAGAGGGAGTAGGCGGCGGCGCGGCTTTCTTT
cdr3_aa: CSVEEGVGGGAAFF

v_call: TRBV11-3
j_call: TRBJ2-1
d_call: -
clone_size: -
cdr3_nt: TGTGCCAGCAGCTTGACGGGGAGCTACAATGAGCAGTTCTTC
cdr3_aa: CASSLTGSYNEQFF

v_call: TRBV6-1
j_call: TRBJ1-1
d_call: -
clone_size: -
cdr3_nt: TGTGCCAGCAGTGGGGGGTTAGGAGCGAGGACTGAAGCTTTCTTT
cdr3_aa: CASSGGLGARTEAFF

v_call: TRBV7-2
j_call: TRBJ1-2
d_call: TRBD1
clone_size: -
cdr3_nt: TGTGCCAGCAGCTCACGACAGGGGGCGGGCTACACCTTC
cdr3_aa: CASSSRQGAGYTF

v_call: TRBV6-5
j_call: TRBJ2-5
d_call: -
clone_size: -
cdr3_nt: TGTGCCAGCAGTTCCATCTCCGGGACGGCAGGGGAGACCCAGTACTTC
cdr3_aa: CASSSISGTAGETQYF

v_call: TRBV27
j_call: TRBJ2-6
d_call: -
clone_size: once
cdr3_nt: TGTGCCAGCAGTTTACGGTGGTCAAATCAAAACTCTGGGGCCAACGTCCCGACTTTC
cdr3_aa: CASSLRWSNQNSGANVPTF

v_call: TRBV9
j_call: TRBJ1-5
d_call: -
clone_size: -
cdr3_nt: TGTGCCAGCAGCCCTACAGGGTATAGCAATCAGCCCCAGCATTTT
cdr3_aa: CASSPTGYSNQPQHF

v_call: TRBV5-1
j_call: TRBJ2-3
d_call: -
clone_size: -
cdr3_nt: TGCGCCAGCAGCTCGACCGTGACAGATACGCAGTATTTT
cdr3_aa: CASSSTVTDTQYF

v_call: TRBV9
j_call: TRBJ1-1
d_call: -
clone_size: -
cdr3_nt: TGTGCCAGCAGCGTAGGCGACAGTCGCCTGGTAGCTTTCTTT
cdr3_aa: CASSVGDSRLVAFF

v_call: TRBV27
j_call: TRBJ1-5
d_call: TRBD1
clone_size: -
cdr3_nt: TGTGCCAGCAGCTCAGGGACAGGGAATCAGCCCCAGCATTTT
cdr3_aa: CASSSGTGNQPQHF

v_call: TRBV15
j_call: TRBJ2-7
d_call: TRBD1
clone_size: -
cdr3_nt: TGTGCCACCAGCAAAACCGGGACAGGGATGAACTTC
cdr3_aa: CATSKTGTGMNF

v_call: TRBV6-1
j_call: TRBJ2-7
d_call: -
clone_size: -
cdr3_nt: TGTGCCAGCAGCTACTACGAGCAGTACTTC
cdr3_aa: CASSYYEQYF

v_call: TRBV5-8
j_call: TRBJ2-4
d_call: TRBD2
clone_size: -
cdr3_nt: TGTGCCAGCAGCGCCGCGGGAGGGCTAAAGGGCATTCAGTACTTC
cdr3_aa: CASSAAGGLKGIQYF

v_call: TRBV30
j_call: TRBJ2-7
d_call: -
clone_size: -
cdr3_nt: TGTGCCTTTCAAGGACGACAGCCAACGTCCTACGAGCAGTACTTC
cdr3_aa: CAFQGRQPTSYEQYF

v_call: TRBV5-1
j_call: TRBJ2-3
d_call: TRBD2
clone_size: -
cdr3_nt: TGCGCCAGCAGCTTGTGGGGACTAGCGGAACGCACAGATACGCAGTATTTT
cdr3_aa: CASSLWGLAERTDTQYF

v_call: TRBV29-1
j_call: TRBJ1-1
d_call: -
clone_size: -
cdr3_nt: TGCAGCGTTGAGGGGGGCGGGACTGCGGCTTTCTTT
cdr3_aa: CSVEGGGTAAFF

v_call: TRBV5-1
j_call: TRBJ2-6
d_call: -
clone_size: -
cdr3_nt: TGCGCCAGCAGCTTCCTACTGGCAGGTAGCTCTGGGGCCAACGTCCTGACTTTC
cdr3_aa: CASSFLLAGSSGANVLTF

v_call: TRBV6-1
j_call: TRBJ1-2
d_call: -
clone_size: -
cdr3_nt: TGTGCCAGCAGGGAACCAACAGGGAACTATGGCTACACCTTC
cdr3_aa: CASREPTGNYGYTF

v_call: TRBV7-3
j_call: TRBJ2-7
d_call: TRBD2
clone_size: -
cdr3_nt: TGTGCCAGCAGCATCCTAGCGGGACCCTACGAGCAGTACTTC
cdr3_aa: CASSILAGPYEQYF

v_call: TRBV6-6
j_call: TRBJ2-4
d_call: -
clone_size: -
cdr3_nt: TGTGCCAGCACTCCCGTCACGTCCAAAAACATTCAGTACTTC
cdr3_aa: CASTPVTSKNIQYF

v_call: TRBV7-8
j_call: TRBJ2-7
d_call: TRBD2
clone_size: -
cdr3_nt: TGTGCCAGCAGCCGGACTAGCGGAAATACCTACGAGCAGTACTTC
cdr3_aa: CASSRTSGNTYEQYF

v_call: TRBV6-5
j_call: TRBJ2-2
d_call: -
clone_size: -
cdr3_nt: TGTGCCAGCAGTTACGGGGGGCGGGCCGGGGAGCTGTTTTTT
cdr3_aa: CASSYGGRAGELFF

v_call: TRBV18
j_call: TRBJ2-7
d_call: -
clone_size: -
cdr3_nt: TGTGCCAGCTCACCACCGGCCAGCTTACCTTCCTACGAGCAGTACTTC
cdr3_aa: CASSPPASLPSYEQYF

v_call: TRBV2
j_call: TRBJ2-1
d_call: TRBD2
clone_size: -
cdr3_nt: TGTGCCAGCAGTGTCGGGAGGATAAATGAGCAGTTCTTC
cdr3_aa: CASSVGRINEQFF

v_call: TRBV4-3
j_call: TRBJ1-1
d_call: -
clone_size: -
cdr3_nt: TGCGCCAGCAGCCCCCACGCAGGGAGGCAGGCTGAAGCTTTCTTT
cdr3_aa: CASSPHAGRQAEAFF

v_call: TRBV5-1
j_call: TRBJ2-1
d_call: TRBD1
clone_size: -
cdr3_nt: TGCGCCAGTACACCCTGGGACAGGTCTTCCTACAATGAGCAGTTCTTC
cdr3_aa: CASTPWDRSSYNEQFF